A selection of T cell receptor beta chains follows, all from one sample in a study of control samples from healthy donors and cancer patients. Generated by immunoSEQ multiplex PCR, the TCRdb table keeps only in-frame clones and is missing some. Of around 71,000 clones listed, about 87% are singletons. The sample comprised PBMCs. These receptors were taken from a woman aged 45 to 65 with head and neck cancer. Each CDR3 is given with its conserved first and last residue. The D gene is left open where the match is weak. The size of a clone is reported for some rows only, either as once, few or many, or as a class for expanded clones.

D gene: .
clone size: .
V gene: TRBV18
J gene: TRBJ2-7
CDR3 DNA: TGTGCCAGCTCACTACGTGGGGGCTTGAGCGAGCAGTACTTC
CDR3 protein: CASSLRGGLSEQYF

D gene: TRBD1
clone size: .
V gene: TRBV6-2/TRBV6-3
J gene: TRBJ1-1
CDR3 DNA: TGTGCCAGCAGTGACAGGGCATCGGACACTGAAGCTTTCTTT
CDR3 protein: CASSDRASDTEAFF

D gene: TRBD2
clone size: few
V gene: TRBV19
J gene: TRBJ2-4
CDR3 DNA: TGTGCCAGTAGTATACGAGCGGGGGGGCAGCGGAACATTCAGTACTTC
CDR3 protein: CASSIRAGGQRNIQYF

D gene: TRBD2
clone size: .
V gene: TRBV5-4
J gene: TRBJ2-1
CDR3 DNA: TGTGCCAGCACCTCGGGACTAGCAGACAATGAGCAGTTCTTC
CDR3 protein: CASTSGLADNEQFF

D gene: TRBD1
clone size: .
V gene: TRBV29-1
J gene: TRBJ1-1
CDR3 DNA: TGCAGCGTTGATGGACAGGGGGCTTACACTGAAGCTTTCTTT
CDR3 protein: CSVDGQGAYTEAFF

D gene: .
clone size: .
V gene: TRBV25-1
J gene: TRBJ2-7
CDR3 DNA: TGTGCCAGCAGTGAGGGGGGTTCAGCAACCTACGAGCAGTACTTC
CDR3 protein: CASSEGGSATYEQYF

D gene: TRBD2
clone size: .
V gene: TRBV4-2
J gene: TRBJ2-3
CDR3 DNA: TGTGCCAGCAGCCAAACTTTTAGCGGGGGGGTGGGCACAGATACGCAGTATTTT
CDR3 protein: CASSQTFSGGVGTDTQYF

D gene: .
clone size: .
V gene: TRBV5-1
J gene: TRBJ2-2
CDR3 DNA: TGCGCCAGCAGGAGGAACGGGGAGCTGTTTTTT
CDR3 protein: CASRRNGELFF

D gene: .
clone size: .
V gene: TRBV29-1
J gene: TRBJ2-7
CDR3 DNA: TGCAGCGTTGCCCGGGACTTCCAGTCCTACGAGCAGTACTTC
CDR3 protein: CSVARDFQSYEQYF

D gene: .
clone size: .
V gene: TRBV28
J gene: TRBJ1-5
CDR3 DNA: TGTGCCAGCAGTCCGGACAGCTCCCGAGGGCCCCAGCATTTT
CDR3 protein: CASSPDSSRGPQHF

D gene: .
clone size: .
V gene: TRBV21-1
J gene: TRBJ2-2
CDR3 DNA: TGTGCCAGCAGCAAAGGCTTCAGCGGCACCCCCCCCGGGGAGCTGTTTTTT
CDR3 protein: CASSKGFSGTPPGELFF

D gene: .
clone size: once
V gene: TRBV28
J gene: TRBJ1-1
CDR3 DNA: TGTGCCAGCACCTTCGGGGGTTTGAACACTGAAGCTTTCTTT
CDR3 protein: CASTFGGLNTEAFF

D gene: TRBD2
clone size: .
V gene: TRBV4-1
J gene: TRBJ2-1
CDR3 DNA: TGCGCCAGCAGCCACCTAGCGGGGCTTAATAACAATGAGCAGTTCTTC
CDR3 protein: CASSHLAGLNNNEQFF

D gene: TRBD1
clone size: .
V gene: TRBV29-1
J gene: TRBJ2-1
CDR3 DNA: TGCAGCGTTGAAGAACACAGGGGTTCGTACAATGAGCAGTTCTTC
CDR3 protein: CSVEEHRGSYNEQFF

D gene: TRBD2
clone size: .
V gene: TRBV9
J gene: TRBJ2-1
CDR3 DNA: TGTGCCAGCAGCGTAGGGTTGGGACTAGCGGCCCGCAATGAGCAGTTCTTC
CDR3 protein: CASSVGLGLAARNEQFF

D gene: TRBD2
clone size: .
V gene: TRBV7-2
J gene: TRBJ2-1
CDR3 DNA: TGTGCCAGCAGCGTCGGGGGGGCTGGCTCCTACAATGAGCAGTTCTTC
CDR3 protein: CASSVGGAGSYNEQFF

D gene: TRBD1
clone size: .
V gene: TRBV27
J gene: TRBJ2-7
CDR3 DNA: TGTGCCAGCAGTTTCCCCGACAGGGTGGTATTGAACTTC
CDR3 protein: CASSFPDRVVLNF

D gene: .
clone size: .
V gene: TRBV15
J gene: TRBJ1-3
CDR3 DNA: TGTGCCACCAGCAGAGAGGGCTTTGGAAACACCATATATTTT
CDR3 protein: CATSREGFGNTIYF

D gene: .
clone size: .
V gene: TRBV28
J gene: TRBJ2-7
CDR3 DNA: TGTGCCACCCTCACGTGGGGGTTGGGTGAGCAGTACTTC
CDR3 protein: CATLTWGLGEQYF

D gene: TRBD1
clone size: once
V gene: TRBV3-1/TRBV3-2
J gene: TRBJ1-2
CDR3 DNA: TGTGCCAGCAGCCAATCCGGGACAGGGAAAGCGGCTAGCGGCTACACCTTC
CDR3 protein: CASSQSGTGKAASGYTF

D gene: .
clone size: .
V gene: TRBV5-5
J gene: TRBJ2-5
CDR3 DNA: TGTGCCAGCAGCTCGATCTATGGGGAGACCCAGTACTTC
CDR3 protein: CASSSIYGETQYF

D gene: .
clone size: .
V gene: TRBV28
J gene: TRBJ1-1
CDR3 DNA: TGTGCCAGCAGTTTGTTAGGGATCACTGAAGCTTTCTTT
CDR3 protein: CASSLLGITEAFF

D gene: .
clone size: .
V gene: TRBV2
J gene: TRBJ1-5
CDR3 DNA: TGTGCCAGCAGTCCCGGACGGGGACAGCCCCAGCATTTT
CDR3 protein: CASSPGRGQPQHF

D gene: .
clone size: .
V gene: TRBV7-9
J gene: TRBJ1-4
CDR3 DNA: TGTGCCAGCAGCTTAAGAGTGGGAAATGAAAAACTGTTTTTT
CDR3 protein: CASSLRVGNEKLFF

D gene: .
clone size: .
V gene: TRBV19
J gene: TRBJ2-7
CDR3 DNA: TGTGCCAGTAGTATCTCGGCAGCCCAAACCTACGAGCAGTACTTC
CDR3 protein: CASSISAAQTYEQYF

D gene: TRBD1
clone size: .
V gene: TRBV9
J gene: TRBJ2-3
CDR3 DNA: TGTGCCAGCAGCGCGGAGGGGACAGGGAGCACAGATACGCAGTATTTT
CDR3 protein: CASSAEGTGSTDTQYF

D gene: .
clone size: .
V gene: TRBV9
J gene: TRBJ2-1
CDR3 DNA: TGTGCCAGCAGCGTATCAATGACTACCTACAATGAGCAGTTCTTC
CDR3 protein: CASSVSMTTYNEQFF

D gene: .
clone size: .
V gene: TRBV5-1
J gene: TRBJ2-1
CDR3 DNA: TGCGCCAGCAGCTTGGTACAGGGGACTAACAATGAGCAGTTCTTC
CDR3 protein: CASSLVQGTNNEQFF

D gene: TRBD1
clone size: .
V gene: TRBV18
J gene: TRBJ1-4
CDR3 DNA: TGTGCCAGCTCCAGGACAGGGACAGCAACTAATGAAAAACTGTTTTTT
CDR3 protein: CASSRTGTATNEKLFF

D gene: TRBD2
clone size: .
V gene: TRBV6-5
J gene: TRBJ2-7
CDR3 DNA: TGTGCCAGCAGATTAGCGGGGGACTACGAGCAGTACTTC
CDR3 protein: CASRLAGDYEQYF

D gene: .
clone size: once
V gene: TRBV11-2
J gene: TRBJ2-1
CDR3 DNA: TGTGCCAGCAGAATAGCCGGGACCCAAAACAATGAGCAGTTCTTC
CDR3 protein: CASRIAGTQNNEQFF

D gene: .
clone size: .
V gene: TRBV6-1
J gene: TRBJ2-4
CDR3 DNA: TGTGCCAGCAGTGACAGCACCTTAGCCAAAAACATTCAGTACTTC
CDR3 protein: CASSDSTLAKNIQYF

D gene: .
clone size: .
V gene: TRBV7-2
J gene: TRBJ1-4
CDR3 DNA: TGTGCCAGCAGACTTGACGGGTTAGAAAATGAAAAACTGTTTTTT
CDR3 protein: CASRLDGLENEKLFF

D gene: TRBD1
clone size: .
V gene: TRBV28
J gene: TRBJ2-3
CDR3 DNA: TGTGCCAGCGGCTCCGGGACAGGGGCCACAGATACGCAGTATTTT
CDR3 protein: CASGSGTGATDTQYF

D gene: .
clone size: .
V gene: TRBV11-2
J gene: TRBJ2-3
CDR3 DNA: TGTGCCAGCAGCTGGCGGAGGATCGACACAGATACGCAGTATTTT
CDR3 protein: CASSWRRIDTDTQYF

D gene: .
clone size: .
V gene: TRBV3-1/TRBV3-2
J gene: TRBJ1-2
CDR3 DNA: TGTGCCAGCAGCCAACCCGGGTCGGGGGGGGACTATGGCTACACCTTC
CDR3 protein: CASSQPGSGGDYGYTF